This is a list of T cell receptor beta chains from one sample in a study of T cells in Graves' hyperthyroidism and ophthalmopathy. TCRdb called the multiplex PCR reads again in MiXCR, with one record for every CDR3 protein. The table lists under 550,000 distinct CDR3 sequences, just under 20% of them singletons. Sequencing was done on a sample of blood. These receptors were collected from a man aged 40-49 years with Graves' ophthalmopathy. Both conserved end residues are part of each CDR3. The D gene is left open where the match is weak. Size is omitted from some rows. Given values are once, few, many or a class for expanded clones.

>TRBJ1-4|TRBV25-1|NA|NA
TGTGCCAGCAGGGGTCTGGCTAATGAAAAACTGTTTTTT
CASRGLANEKLFF
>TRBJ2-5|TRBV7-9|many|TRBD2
TGTGCCAGCAGCTCTGGACTAGCGGGGATCCAAGAGACCCAGTACTTC
CASSSGLAGIQETQYF
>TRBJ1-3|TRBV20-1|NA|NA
TGCAGTGCTTACGCCATCGGCGGCACCTCTGGAAACACCATATATTTT
CSAYAIGGTSGNTIYF
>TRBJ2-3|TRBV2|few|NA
TGTGCCAGCAGGCCGTTCACAGATACGCAGTATTTT
CASRPFTDTQYF
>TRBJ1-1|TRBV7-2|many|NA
TGTGCCAGCACCCTAATGGGGGGGATGAACACTGAAGCTTTCTTT
CASTLMGGMNTEAFF
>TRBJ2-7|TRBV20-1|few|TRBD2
TGCAGTGCCGACACCCCCATAGCGGGAGTAGCCGAGCAGTACTTC
CSADTPIAGVAEQYF
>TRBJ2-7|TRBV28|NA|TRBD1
TGTGCCAGCACCTCGGGACAGGGGGCGAGAGGGCAGTACTTC
CASTSGQGARGQYF
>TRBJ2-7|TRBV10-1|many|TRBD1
TGCGCCAGCAGCCCAGGAAGGGACAGCTCCTACGAGCAGTACTTC
CASSPGRDSSYEQYF
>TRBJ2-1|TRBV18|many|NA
TGTGCCAGCTCACCACAGCAGGGCCCCACTGAGCAGTTCTTC
CASSPQQGPTEQFF
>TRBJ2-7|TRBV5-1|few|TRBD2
TGCGCCAGCAGCTTGGTGACTAGCGGGTTAGACGAGCAGTACTTC
CASSLVTSGLDEQYF
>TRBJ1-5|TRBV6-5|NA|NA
TGTGCCAGCAGTTACTCCGGCCCTTCTAGCAATCAGCCCCAGCATTTT
CASSYSGPSSNQPQHF
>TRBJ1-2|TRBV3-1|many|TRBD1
TGTGCCAGCAGCCCTAGGGGGCAGCTAAATGGCTACACCTTC
CASSPRGQLNGYTF
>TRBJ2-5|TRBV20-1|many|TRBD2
TGCAGTGCTAGAGAAGGAACTAGCGGGAGAGGTCGGGAGACCCAGTACTTC
CSAREGTSGRGRETQYF
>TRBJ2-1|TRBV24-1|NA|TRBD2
TGTGCCACCGCCACTAGCGCCTACAATGAGCAGTTCTTC
CATATSAYNEQFF
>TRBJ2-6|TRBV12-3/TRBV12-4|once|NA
TGTGCCAGCAAGGCTAGGGGCTCTGGGGCCAACGTCCTGACTTTC
CASKARGSGANVLTF
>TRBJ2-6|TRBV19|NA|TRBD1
TGTGCCAGTAAAGAGACAGGGGGAATCCCTGGGGCCAACGTCCTGACTTTC
CASKETGGIPGANVLTF
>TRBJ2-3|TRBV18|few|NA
TGTGCCAGCTCCCCTCGTGGGGATCCAAACACAGATACGCAGTATTTT
CASSPRGDPNTDTQYF
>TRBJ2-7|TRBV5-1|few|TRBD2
TGCGCCAGCAGCTTGGCGGGGGGGCAGTCCTACGAGCAGTACTTC
CASSLAGGQSYEQYF
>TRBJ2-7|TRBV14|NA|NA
TGTGCCAGCGGTCGGGGAGGCGGAAGCTCCTACGAGCAGTACTTC
CASGRGGGSSYEQYF
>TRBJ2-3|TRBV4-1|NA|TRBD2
TGCGCCAGCAGCCAGGTAGCGGGAGCAGATACGCAGTATTTT
CASSQVAGADTQYF
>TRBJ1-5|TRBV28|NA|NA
TGTGCCAGCAGTTTATTAGGGCAGCAGCCCCAGCATTTT
CASSLLGQQPQHF
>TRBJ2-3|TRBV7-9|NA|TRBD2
TGTGCCAGCAGCTTAGACCCCTGGACTAGCGGGAGGGTGTTCACAGATACGCAGTATTTT
CASSLDPWTSGRVFTDTQYF
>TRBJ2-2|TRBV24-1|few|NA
TGTGCCACCAGTGAAGGCAGATACACCGGGGAGCTGTTTTTT
CATSEGRYTGELFF
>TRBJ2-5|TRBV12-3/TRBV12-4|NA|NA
TGTGCCAGCAGTTTAATGCGACGGGAGACCCAGTACTTC
CASSLMRRETQYF
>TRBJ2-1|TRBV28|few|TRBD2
TGTGCCAGCAACCCCGGGACTAGCGGGTGGAATGAGCAGTTCTTC
CASNPGTSGWNEQFF
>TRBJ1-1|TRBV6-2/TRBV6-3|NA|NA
TGTGCCAGCAGACCCGGCAGGACTGAAGCTTTCTTT
CASRPGRTEAFF